This T cell receptor beta chain was recorded in a study of technical replicates of blood from several donors. CDR1 and CDR2 (germline): GTSNPN, SVGIG (reference sequence). Losses at the gene ends were 3 bases for V and 7 bases for J; bases not matched to a gene: 8. The CDR3 is 13 residues long. TCRdb keeps only in-frame clones here, not all; method: immunoSEQ multiplex PCR. This table has about 34,000 clones, more than 90% appearing once. This TCR came from a human donor in good health. Some clones in this sample may be carry-over from other donors' samples. The source material was PBMCs. The rearrangement links TRBV30 to TRBJ1-2; 7 nucleotides align to TRBD1. CDR3 residues: CAWSDRETPGYTF. The CDR3 DNA reads TGTGCCTGGAGCGACAGGGAAACCCCTGGCTACACCTTC.